This TCR beta chain comes out of a study of control samples from healthy donors and cancer patients. The CDR3 loop spans 12 amino acids. Germline values: CDR1 KGHSH, CDR2 LQKENI. V shed 3 bases and J shed 10 bases, with 12 bases lying between them. Clones were sequenced by immunoSEQ multiplex PCR, and TCRdb holds only the in-frame ones, with some missing. In the table there are approximately 130,000 clones, around 87% of which are singletons. Source material: blood. The chain joins TRBV18 to TRBJ1-1; TRBD1 might be the D (6 bases). This clonotype was obtained from a man in his 60s in good health. The CDR3, as DNA: TGTGCCAGCTCACCCGGACAGACGGGAGCTTTCTTT. This encodes CASSPGQTGAFF.